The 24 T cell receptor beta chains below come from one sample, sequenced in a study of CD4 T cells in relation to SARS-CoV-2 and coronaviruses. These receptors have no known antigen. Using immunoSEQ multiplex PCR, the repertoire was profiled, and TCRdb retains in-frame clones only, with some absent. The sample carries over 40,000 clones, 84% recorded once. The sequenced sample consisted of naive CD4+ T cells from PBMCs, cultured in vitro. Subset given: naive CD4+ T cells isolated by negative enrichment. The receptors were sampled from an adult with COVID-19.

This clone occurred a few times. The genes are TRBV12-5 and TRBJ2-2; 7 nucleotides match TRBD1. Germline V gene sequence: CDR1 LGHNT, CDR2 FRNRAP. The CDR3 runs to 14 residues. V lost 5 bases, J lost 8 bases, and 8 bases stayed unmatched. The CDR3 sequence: CASGAGTASGELFF. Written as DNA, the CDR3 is TGTGCTAGTGGTGCTGGGACAGCCTCTGGGGAGCTGTTTTTT.

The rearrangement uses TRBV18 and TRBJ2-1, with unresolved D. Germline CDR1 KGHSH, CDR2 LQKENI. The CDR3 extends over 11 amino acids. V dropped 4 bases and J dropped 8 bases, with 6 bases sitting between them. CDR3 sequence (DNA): TGTGCCAGCTCACAGGGTTATGAGCAGTTCTTC. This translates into CASSQGYEQFF. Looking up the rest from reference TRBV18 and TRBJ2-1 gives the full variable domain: NAGVMQNPRHLVRRRGQEARLRCSPMKGHSHVYWYRQLPEEGLKFMVYLQKENIIDESGMPKERFSAEFPKEGPSILRIQQVVRGDSAAYFCASSQGYEQFFGPGTRLTVL.

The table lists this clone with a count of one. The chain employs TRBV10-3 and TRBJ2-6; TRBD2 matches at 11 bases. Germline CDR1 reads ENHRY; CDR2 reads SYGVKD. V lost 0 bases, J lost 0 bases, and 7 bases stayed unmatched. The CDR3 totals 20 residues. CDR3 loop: CAISESRLAGGLSGANVLTF. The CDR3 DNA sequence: TGTGCCATCAGTGAGTCGAGGCTAGCGGGAGGACTCTCTGGGGCCAACGTCCTGACTTTC.

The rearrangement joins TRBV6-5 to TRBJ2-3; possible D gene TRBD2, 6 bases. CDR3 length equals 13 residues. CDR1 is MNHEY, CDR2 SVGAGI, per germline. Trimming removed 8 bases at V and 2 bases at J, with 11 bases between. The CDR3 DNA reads TGTGCCAGCTGGTGGAGGGCCACAGATACGCAGTATTTT. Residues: CASWWRATDTQYF.

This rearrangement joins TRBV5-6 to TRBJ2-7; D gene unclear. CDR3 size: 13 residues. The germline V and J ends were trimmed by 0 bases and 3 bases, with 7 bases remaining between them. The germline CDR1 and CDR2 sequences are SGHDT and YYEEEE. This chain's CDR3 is CASSLDSIYEQYF. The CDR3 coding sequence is TGTGCCAGCAGCTTGGATTCCATCTACGAGCAGTACTTC.

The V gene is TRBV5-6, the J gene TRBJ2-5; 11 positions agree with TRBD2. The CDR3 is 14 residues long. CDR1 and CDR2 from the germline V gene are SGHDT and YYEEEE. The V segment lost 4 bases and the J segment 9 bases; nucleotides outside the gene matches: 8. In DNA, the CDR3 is TGTGCCAGCAGCCCGCGGACTAGCGGGTTCCCCCAGTACTTC. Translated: CASSPRTSGFPQYF.

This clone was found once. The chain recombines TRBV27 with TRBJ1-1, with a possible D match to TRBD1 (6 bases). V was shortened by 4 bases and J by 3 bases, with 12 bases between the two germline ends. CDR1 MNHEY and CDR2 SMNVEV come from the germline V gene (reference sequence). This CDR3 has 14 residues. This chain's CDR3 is CASSSVGGYTEAFF. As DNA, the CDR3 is TGTGCCAGCAGTTCAGTGGGGGGCTACACTGAAGCTTTCTTT.

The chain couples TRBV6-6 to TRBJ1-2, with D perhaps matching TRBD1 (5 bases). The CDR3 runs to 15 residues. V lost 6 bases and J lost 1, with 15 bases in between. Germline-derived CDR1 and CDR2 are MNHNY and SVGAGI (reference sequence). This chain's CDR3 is CASSPRGADNYGYTF. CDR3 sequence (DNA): TGTGCCAGCAGCCCCCGGGGCGCAGATAACTATGGCTACACCTTC.

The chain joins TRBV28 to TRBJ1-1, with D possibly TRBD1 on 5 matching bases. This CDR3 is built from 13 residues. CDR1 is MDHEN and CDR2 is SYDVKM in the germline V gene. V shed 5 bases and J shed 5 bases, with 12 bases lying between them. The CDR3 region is CASSRAGRTEAFF. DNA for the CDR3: TGTGCCAGCAGTAGAGCAGGGAGAACTGAAGCTTTCTTT.

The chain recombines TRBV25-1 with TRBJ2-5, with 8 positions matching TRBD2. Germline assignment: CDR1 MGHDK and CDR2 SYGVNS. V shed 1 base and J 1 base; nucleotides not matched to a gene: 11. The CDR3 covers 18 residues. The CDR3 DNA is TGTGCCAGCAGTGAATGGGGGTTAACTAGCGGAGTCCAAGAGACCCAGTACTTC. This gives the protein CASSEWGLTSGVQETQYF.

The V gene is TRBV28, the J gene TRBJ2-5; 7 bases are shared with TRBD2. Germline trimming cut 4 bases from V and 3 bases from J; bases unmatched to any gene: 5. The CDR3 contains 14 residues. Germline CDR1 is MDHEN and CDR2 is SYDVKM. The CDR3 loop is CASSWGGTEETQYF. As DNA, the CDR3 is TGTGCCAGCAGTTGGGGGGGTACCGAAGAGACCCAGTACTTC.

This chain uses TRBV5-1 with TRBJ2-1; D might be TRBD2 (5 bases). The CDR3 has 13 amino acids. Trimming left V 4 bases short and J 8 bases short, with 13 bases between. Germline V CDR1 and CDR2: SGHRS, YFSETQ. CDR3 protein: CASSLGGWDEQFF. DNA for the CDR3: TGCGCCAGCAGCCTAGGAGGCTGGGATGAGCAGTTCTTC.

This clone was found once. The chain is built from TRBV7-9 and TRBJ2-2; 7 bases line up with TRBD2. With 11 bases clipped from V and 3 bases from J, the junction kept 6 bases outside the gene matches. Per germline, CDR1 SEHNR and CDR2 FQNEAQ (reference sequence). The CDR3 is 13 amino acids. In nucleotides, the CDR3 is TGTGCCGGGGGGGGTCGGGACACCGGGGAGCTGTTTTTT. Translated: CAGGGRDTGELFF.

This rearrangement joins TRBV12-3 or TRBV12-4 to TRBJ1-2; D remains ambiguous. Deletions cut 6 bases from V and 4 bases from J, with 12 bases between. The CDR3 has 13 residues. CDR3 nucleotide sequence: TGTGCCAGCAGCCCGAAGGAGAGCTATGGCTACACCTTC. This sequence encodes CASSPKESYGYTF.

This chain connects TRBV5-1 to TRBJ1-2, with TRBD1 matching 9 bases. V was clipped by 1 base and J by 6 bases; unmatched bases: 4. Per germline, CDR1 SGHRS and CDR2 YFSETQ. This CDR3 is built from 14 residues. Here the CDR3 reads CASSLYRGRHGYTF. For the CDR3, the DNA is TGCGCCAGCAGCTTGTACAGGGGGCGTCATGGCTACACCTTC.

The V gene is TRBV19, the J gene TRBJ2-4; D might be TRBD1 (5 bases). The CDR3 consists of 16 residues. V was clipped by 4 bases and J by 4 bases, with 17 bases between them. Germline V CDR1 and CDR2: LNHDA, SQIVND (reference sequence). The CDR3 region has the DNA TGTGCCAGTAGTACCCTTAGGGGCGGCCCAAAAAACATTCAGTACTTC. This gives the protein CASSTLRGGPKNIQYF.

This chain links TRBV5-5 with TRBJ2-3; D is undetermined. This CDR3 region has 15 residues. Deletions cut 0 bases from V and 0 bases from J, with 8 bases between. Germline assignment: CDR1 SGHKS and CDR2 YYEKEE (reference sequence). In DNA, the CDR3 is TGTGCCAGCAGCTTGGTCCGAGGCAGCACAGATACGCAGTATTTT. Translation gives CASSLVRGSTDTQYF.

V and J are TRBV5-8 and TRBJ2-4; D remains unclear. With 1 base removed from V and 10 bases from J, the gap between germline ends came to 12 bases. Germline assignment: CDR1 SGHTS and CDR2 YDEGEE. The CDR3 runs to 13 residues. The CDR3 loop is CASSLSPDTIQYF. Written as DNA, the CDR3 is TGTGCCAGCAGCTTGTCGCCCGATACTATTCAGTACTTC.

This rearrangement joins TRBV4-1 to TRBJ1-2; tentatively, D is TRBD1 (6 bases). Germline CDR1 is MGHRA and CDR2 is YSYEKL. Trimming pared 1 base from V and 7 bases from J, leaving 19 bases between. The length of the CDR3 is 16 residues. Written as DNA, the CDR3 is TGCGCCAGCAGCCAAGGGTTGCGGGGGGGGGCGGGTGGCTACACCTTC. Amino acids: CASSQGLRGGAGGYTF.

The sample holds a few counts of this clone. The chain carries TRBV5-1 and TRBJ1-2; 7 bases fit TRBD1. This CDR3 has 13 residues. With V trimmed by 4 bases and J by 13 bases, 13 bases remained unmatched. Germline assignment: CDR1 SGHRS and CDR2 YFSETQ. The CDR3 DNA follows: TGCGCCAGCAGCCTCGGACAGGATCTTACCTGCACCTTC. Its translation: CASSLGQDLTCTF.

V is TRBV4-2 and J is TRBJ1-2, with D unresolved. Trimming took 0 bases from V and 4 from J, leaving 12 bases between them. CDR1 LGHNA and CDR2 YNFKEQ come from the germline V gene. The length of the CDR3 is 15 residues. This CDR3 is CASSQELHRGYGYTF. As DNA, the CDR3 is TGTGCCAGCAGCCAAGAACTCCACCGGGGCTATGGCTACACCTTC.

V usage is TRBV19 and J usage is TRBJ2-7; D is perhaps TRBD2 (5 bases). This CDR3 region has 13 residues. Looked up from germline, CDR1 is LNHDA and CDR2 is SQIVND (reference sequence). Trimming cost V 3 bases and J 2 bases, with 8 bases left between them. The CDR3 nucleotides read TGTGCCAGTAGTATCCCCGGGACCTACGAGCAGTACTTC. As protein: CASSIPGTYEQYF.

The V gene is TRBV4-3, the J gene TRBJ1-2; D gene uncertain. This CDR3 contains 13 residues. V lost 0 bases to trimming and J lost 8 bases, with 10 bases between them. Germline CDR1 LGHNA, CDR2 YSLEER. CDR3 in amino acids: CASSQDPLRGYTF. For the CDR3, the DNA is TGCGCCAGCAGCCAAGACCCCCTTCGGGGCTACACCTTC.

CDR3 sequence (DNA): TGTGCCAGCAGTTCCCTGGAAGCGCCCTCATACAATGAGCAGTTCTTC. This codes for CASSSLEAPSYNEQFF. This rearrangement joins TRBV28 to TRBJ2-1; D is unresolved. The CDR3 runs to 16 residues. CDR1 and CDR2 from the germline V gene are MDHEN and SYDVKM. The V end lost 4 bases, the J end lost 4 bases, and 17 bases lay between the germline ends.